This T cell receptor beta chain stems from a study of blood T cell repertoires in COVID-19. The CDR3 consists of 16 residues. Sequencing used immunoSEQ multiplex PCR; TCRdb keeps in-frame clones, though not all of them. The sample has tens of thousands of clones, 68% seen once; the top ten hold 7.5% to 9%. The rearrangement joins TRBV21-1 to TRBJ1-5. TRBV21-1 is a pseudogene segment. This sequence was found in a woman in her sixties or seventies with acute or convalescent COVID-19. Sample: peripheral blood. The DNA of the CDR3 is TGTGCCAGCAGCAGCCTGGGACTTTATAGCAATCAGCCCCAGCATTTT. Translating it yields CASSSLGLYSNQPQHF.